The 25 T cell receptor beta chains below come from one sample, sequenced in a study of regulatory T cells in long-lasting Graves disease. Combining iRepertoire HTBI primers with Arm-PCR of CDR3 regions, the authors built TCR beta libraries. TCRdb processed the multiplex PCR reads anew with MiXCR; each CDR3 protein has one entry. The profile shows a few hundred thousand distinct CDR3 sequences, less than 30% of them singletons. Time point specified: persistent/refractory GD, antithyroid drugs over 5 years with positive TRAb. RNA isolated from PBMCs was used to make the TCR library. The specimen was peripheral blood mononuclear cells (PBMCs), collected when the disease was refractory, from a patient treated with antithyroid drugs. Receptor source: a woman aged 40-49 years with Graves disease.

This clonotype was found a few times. The DNA of the CDR3 is TGTGCCAGCAGCTTAGATCATTGGAGAAACACCGGGGAGCTGTTTTTT. As protein: CASSLDHWRNTGELFF. The chain couples TRBV11-2 to TRBJ2-2, with D hard to call. Trimming left V 0 bases short and J 2 bases short, with 10 bases between. This CDR3 is built from 16 residues. In germline, CDR1 is SGHAT, CDR2 FQNNGV.

This clonotype was observed a handful of times. The rearrangement links TRBV6-4 to TRBJ2-2, with D uncertain. This CDR3 is 13 amino acids long. The V gene's germline CDR1 is MRHNA and CDR2 SNTAGT. V gave up 2 bases and J gave up 5 bases, with 6 bases separating them. The chain's CDR3 is CASSDKPTGELFF. The CDR3 DNA is TGTGCCAGCAGTGACAAACCTACCGGGGAGCTGTTTTTT.

This clonotype was seen at least ten times. This rearrangement joins TRBV12-3 or TRBV12-4 to TRBJ2-6; tentative D call: TRBD1 (5 bases). Between the trimmed V and J ends, which lost 3 bases and 0 bases, there was a span of 15 bases. This CDR3 spans 18 amino acids. CDR3 in amino acids: CASSFQGRLSSGANVLTF. The CDR3 region has the DNA TGTGCCAGCAGTTTCCAGGGCAGGTTGAGCTCTGGGGCCAACGTCCTGACTTTC.

This clonotype was recorded many times. The rearrangement links TRBV28 to TRBJ1-2; D perhaps matches TRBD1 (6 bases). In germline, CDR1 is MDHEN, CDR2 SYDVKM. V was clipped by 5 bases and J by 4 bases, with 8 bases between them. The CDR3 has 12 residues. The CDR3 region has the DNA TGTGCCAGCAGTATGGACAGCTATGGCTACACCTTC. It is translated as CASSMDSYGYTF.

This clonotype appeared a few times. V usage is TRBV3-1 and J usage is TRBJ2-7; D may correspond to TRBD1 or TRBD2 (5 bases each). Trimming left V 7 bases short and J 5 bases short, with 15 bases between. The CDR3 extends over 13 amino acids. CDR1 and CDR2 from the germline V gene are LGHDT and YNNKEL (reference sequence). The CDR3 bases are TGTGCCAGCACCCCCCGGGGCCTGAACGAGCAGTACTTC. Translated: CASTPRGLNEQYF.

This chain uses TRBV19 with TRBJ1-2; D is ambiguous. The ends were cut back, 6 bases at V and 0 bases at J, with 20 bases in the middle. Germline loops: CDR1 LNHDA, CDR2 SQIVND (reference sequence). The CDR3 spans 17 residues. The CDR3 coding sequence is TGTGCCAGTAGAAGGGTCATGCGGCAGTCAACTAACTATGGCTACACCTTC. Its protein is CASRRVMRQSTNYGYTF. Complete variable domain (other parts from reference TRBV19 and TRBJ1-2): DGGITQSPKYLFRKEGQNVTLSCEQNLNHDAMYWYRQDPGQGLRLIYYSQIVNDFQKGDIAEGYSVSREKKESFPLTVTSAQKNPTAFYLCASRRVMRQSTNYGYTFGSGTRLTVV.

In this sample, this clonotype turned up a few times. The rearrangement uses TRBV6-2 or TRBV6-3 and TRBJ2-2, with TRBD2 matching 11 bases. CDR1 and CDR2 (germline): MNHEY, SVGEGT. This CDR3 region has 21 residues. The junction had 22 bases not matched to a gene; V was cut back by 6 bases and J by 4 bases. The CDR3 nucleotides read TGTGCCAGCAGCGCCAAACCCCGGACTAGCGGGTGGTCCGCGAGCACCGGGGAGCTGTTTTTT. Its translation is CASSAKPRTSGWSASTGELFF.

This clonotype was seen a few times. The J gene is TRBJ2-5, the V gene TRBV29-1; 12 bases line up with TRBD2. Germline loops: CDR1 SQVTM, CDR2 ANQGSEA. The CDR3 has 17 amino acids. The trim removed 5 bases at V and 0 bases at J, leaving 10 bases unmatched. CDR3 sequence: CSVINPTSGSNQETQYF. CDR3 nucleotide sequence: TGCAGCGTTATTAACCCGACTAGCGGGAGTAACCAAGAGACCCAGTACTTC.

The V gene is TRBV5-6, the J gene TRBJ2-7; the D gene could be TRBD1 or TRBD2 (5 bases each). Trimming took off 6 bases at V and 2 bases at J, with 12 bases between the two ends. This CDR3 region has 13 residues. Germline CDR1 reads SGHDT; CDR2 reads YYEEEE. DNA of the CDR3: TGTGCCAGCACCGGGACGGTCCCCTACGAGCAGTACTTC. Translated: CASTGTVPYEQYF.

Only a few counts were recorded for this clonotype. The chain couples TRBV19 to TRBJ2-7; D may match TRBD1 or TRBD2 (5 bases each). V was shortened by 3 bases and J by 0 bases, with 6 bases between the two germline ends. The CDR3 runs to 13 residues. CDR1 is LNHDA and CDR2 is SQIVND in the germline V gene (reference sequence). For the CDR3, the DNA is TGTGCCAGTAGTATGGGGGACTCCTACGAGCAGTACTTC. As protein: CASSMGDSYEQYF. Full variable domain (rest looked up from reference TRBV19 and TRBJ2-7): DGGITQSPKYLFRKEGQNVTLSCEQNLNHDAMYWYRQDPGQGLRLIYYSQIVNDFQKGDIAEGYSVSREKKESFPLTVTSAQKNPTAFYLCASSMGDSYEQYFGPGTRLTVT.

This clonotype has a handful of counts. The chain employs TRBV29-1 and TRBJ1-1; maybe TRBD1 (5 bases). The CDR3 loop spans 12 amino acids. Germline CDR1 SQVTM, CDR2 ANQGSEA. V lost 4 bases to trimming and J lost 3 bases, with 9 bases between them. As DNA, the CDR3 is TGCAGCGTTGGAAGGGACTACACTGAAGCTTTCTTT. This encodes CSVGRDYTEAFF.

This clonotype has a handful of counts. The chain has TRBV28 and TRBJ2-2; the match to TRBD2 covers 7 bases. J was trimmed by 4 bases and V by 4 bases; bases with no gene match: 3. Germline CDR1 is MDHEN and CDR2 is SYDVKM. The CDR3 covers 14 residues. The CDR3 loop is CASSSRLATGELFF. For the CDR3, the DNA is TGTGCCAGCAGTTCCCGACTAGCCACCGGGGAGCTGTTTTTT.

With respect to this clonotype: A single base separates this from a much larger clone, so it may be a read error. V usage is TRBV7-9 and J usage is TRBJ1-2; D gene ambiguous. The V gene's germline CDR1 is SEHNR and CDR2 FQNEAQ (reference sequence). The length of the CDR3 is 16 residues. CDR3 coding DNA: TGTGCCAGCAACTTATCCGTCTCAACCTCGGGCTATGGCTACACCTTC. Translated, it gives CASNLSVSTSGYGYTF. The whole variable domain, filled in from reference TRBV7-9 and TRBJ1-2, reads DTGVSQNPRHKITKRGQNVTFRCDPISEHNRLYWYRQTLGQGPEFLTYFQNEAQLEKSRLLSDRFSAERPKGSFSTLEIQRTEQGDSAMYLCASNLSVSTSGYGYTFGSGTRLTVV.

This clonotype was counted only a few times. V is TRBV7-9 and J is TRBJ2-7, with 9 nucleotides matching TRBD2. V lost 1 base, J lost 3 bases, and 10 bases stayed unmatched. The CDR3 length is 17 residues. Germline loops: CDR1 SEHNR, CDR2 FQNEAQ (reference sequence). In nucleotides, the CDR3 is TGTGCCAGCAGCTTAGGGGTCCAGCGGGAGGAACACTACGAGCAGTACTTC. Translated: CASSLGVQREEHYEQYF. Combining the CDR3 with reference TRBV7-9 and TRBJ2-7 gives the whole variable domain DTGVSQNPRHKITKRGQNVTFRCDPISEHNRLYWYRQTLGQGPEFLTYFQNEAQLEKSRLLSDRFSAERPKGSFSTLEIQRTEQGDSAMYLCASSLGVQREEHYEQYFGPGTRLTVT.

The V gene is TRBV11-2, the J gene TRBJ2-5; 14 bases are shared with TRBD2. This CDR3 comprises 15 residues. Germline V lookup: CDR1 SGHAT, CDR2 FQNNGV. Trimming at V came to 6 bases and at J to 2 bases, leaving 2 bases not matched to a gene. CDR3 amino acids: CASRGLAGVQETQYF. The CDR3, as DNA: TGTGCCAGCAGGGGACTAGCGGGAGTTCAAGAGACCCAGTACTTC. Based on the CDR3 plus reference TRBV11-2 and TRBJ2-5, the full variable domain is EAGVAQSPRYKIIEKRQSVAFWCNPISGHATLYWYQQILGQGPKLLIQFQNNGVVDDSQLPKDRFSAERLKGVDSTLKIQPAKLEDSAVYLCASRGLAGVQETQYFGPGTRLLVL.

A few counts support this clonotype. Given a much more abundant clone one base away, this may be a read error. The genes are TRBV28 and TRBJ2-7, with 8 bases fitting TRBD1. Germline V lookup: CDR1 MDHEN, CDR2 SYDVKM. Losses at the gene ends were 6 bases for V and 2 bases for J; bases not matched to a gene: 9. The CDR3 is 15 residues long. This CDR3 reads CASRIGQGRAYEQYF. CDR3 in DNA: TGTGCCAGCAGGATCGGACAGGGTAGGGCCTACGAGCAGTACTTC. The full variable domain, its missing parts supplied by reference TRBV28 and TRBJ2-7, is DVKVTQSSRYLVKRTGEKVFLECVQDMDHENMFWYRQDPGLGLRLIYFSYDVKMKEKGDIPEGYSVSREKKERFSLILESASTNQTSMYLCASRIGQGRAYEQYFGPGTRLTVT.

In this sample, this clonotype turned up many times. The chain links TRBV27 to TRBJ2-7; a weak D match, TRBD1 (5 bases). V gave up 2 bases and J gave up 9 bases, with 29 bases separating them. The V gene's germline CDR1 is MNHEY and CDR2 SMNVEV (reference sequence). This CDR3 comprises 18 residues. CDR3 in amino acids: CASSLPANFETVHPRQYF. The CDR3 nucleotides read TGTGCCAGCAGTTTACCAGCTAATTTTGAGACAGTCCACCCCCGGCAGTACTTC.

The chain links TRBV2 to TRBJ2-6, with unresolved D. Germline-derived CDR1 and CDR2 are SNHLY and FYNNEI. V gave up 6 bases and J gave up 1 base, with 7 bases separating them. This CDR3 has 14 amino acids. The CDR3 loop is CASRTASGANVLTF. The CDR3 bases are TGTGCCAGCAGGACCGCGTCTGGGGCCAACGTCCTGACTTTC.

The J gene is TRBJ2-5, the V gene TRBV20-1, with 7 bases identical to TRBD2. The length of the CDR3 is 17 residues. Germline assignment: CDR1 DFQATT and CDR2 SNEGSKA (reference sequence). V lost 2 bases and J lost 5; bases outside the gene matches: 17. CDR3 DNA: TGCAGTGCTAGACCCCATCGGCGGGGACTACCCTATGAGACCCAGTACTTC. Translating gives CSARPHRRGLPYETQYF.

This clonotype showed up just a few times. This chain connects TRBV5-6 to TRBJ2-2; D not certain. Trimming removed 5 bases from V and 3 bases from J, with 8 bases in between. CDR1 and CDR2 (germline): SGHDT, YYEEEE. This CDR3 contains 13 residues. As DNA, the CDR3 is TGTGCCAGCAGACTGGTGGACACCGGGGAGCTGTTTTTT. Translating it yields CASRLVDTGELFF.

A few counts support this clonotype. V and J are TRBV28 and TRBJ2-4; TRBD2 is a possible D gene (5 bases). Trimming shortened V by 3 bases and J by 3 bases, and 9 bases separated the two germline ends. CDR1 MDHEN and CDR2 SYDVKM come from the germline V gene. CDR3 length: 14 amino acids. CDR3 in DNA: TGTGCCAGCAGTTTTGTCGGGGTCAAAAACATTCAGTACTTC. This translates into CASSFVGVKNIQYF. Full variable domain (outside the CDR3, taken from reference TRBV28 and TRBJ2-4): DVKVTQSSRYLVKRTGEKVFLECVQDMDHENMFWYRQDPGLGLRLIYFSYDVKMKEKGDIPEGYSVSREKKERFSLILESASTNQTSMYLCASSFVGVKNIQYFGAGTRLSVL.

The rearrangement uses TRBV28 and TRBJ2-1; D is unresolved. This CDR3 has 12 residues. Germline-derived CDR1 and CDR2 are MDHEN and SYDVKM. V shed 7 bases and J shed 9 bases, with 13 bases lying between them. The DNA for the CDR3 is TGTGCCAGCACCCACCCAATCGGTGAGCAGTTCTTC. The encoded protein is CASTHPIGEQFF. Together with reference TRBV28 and TRBJ2-1, the CDR3 gives the full variable domain: DVKVTQSSRYLVKRTGEKVFLECVQDMDHENMFWYRQDPGLGLRLIYFSYDVKMKEKGDIPEGYSVSREKKERFSLILESASTNQTSMYLCASTHPIGEQFFGPGTRLTVL.

This clonotype showed up many times. The genes are TRBV19 and TRBJ2-7; TRBD2 agrees at 12 bases. The CDR3 has 15 amino acids. Germline V gene data show CDR1 as LNHDA and CDR2 as SQIVND (reference sequence). Germline trimming cut 3 bases from V and 5 bases from J; bases unmatched to any gene: 5. In DNA, the CDR3 is TGTGCCAGTAGTATCGGGACTAGCGGGTACAACGAGCAGTACTTC. Protein sequence: CASSIGTSGYNEQYF.

The chain employs TRBV6-1 and TRBJ1-2, with TRBD1 matching 7 bases. J gave up 1 base and V 2 bases, and 4 bases lay outside the gene matches. Germline CDR1 reads MNHNS; CDR2 reads SASEGT. The CDR3 length is 15 residues. DNA of the CDR3: TGTGCCAGCAGTGAATACGGGACAGTTAACTATGGCTACACCTTC. It is translated as CASSEYGTVNYGYTF.

The CDR3 DNA is TGTGCCAGCAGTCCGGGGACAAGGGTGTACACCATATATTTT. Its translation: CASSPGTRVYTIYF. V and J are TRBV28 and TRBJ1-3; weak D call: TRBD1 (6 bases). Trimming stripped 5 bases from V and 8 bases from J, with 16 bases between. The CDR3 spans 14 residues. Germline CDR1 and CDR2: MDHEN and SYDVKM.